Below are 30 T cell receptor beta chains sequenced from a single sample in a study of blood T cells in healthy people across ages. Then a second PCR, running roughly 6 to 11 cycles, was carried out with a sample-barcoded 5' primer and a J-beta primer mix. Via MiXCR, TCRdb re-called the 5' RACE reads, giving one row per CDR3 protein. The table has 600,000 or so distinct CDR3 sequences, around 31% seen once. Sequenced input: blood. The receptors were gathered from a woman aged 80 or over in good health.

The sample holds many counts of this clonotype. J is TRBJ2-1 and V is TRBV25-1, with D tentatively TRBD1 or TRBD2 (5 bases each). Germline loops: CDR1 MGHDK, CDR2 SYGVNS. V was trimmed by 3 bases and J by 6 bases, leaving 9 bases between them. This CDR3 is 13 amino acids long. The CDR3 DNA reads TGTGCCAGCAGTGACCCGGGGCGCAATGAGCAGTTCTTC. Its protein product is CASSDPGRNEQFF.

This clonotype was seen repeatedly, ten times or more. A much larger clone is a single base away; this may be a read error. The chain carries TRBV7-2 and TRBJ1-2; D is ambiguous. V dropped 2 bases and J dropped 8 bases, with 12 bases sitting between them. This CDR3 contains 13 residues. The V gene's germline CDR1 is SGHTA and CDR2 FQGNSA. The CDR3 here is CASSLTTESGYTF. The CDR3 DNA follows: TGTGCCAGCAGCTTAACCACAGAGTCGGGCTACACCTTC.

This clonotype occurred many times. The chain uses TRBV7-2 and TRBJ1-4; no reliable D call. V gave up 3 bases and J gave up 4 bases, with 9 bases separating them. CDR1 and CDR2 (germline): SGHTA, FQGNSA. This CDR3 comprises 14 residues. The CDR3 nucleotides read TGTGCCAGCAGCTTGACGCCATATAATGAAAAACTGTTTTTT. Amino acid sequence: CASSLTPYNEKLFF.

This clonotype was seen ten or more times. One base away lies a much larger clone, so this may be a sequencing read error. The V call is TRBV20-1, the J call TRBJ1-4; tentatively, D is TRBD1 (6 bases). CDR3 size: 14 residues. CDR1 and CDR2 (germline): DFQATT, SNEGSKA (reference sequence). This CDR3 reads CSARRWGANEKRFF. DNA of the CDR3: TGCAGTGCTCGGCGGTGGGGGGCTAATGAAAAACGGTTTTTT.

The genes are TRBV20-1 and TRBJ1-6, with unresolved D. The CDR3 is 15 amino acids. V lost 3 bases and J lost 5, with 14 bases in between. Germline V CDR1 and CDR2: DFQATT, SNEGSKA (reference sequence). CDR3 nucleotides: TGCAGTGCTAGTTTAGCCGTCCTCGATAATTCACCCCTCCACTTT. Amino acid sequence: CSASLAVLDNSPLHF.

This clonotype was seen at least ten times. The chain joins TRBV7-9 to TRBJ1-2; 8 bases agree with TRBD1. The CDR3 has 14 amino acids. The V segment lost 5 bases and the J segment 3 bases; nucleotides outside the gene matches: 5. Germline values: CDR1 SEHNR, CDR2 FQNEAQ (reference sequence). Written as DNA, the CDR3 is TGTGCCAGCAGCCCCCAGGGGGCGGACTATGGCTACACCTTC. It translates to CASSPQGADYGYTF.

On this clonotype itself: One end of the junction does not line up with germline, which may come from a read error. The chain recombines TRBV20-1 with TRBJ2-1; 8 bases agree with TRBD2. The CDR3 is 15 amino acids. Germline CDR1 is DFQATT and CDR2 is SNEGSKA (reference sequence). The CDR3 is CSTSPLADSYNEQFF. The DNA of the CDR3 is TGCAGTACTAGTCCACTAGCGGATTCCTACAATGAGCAGTTCTTC.

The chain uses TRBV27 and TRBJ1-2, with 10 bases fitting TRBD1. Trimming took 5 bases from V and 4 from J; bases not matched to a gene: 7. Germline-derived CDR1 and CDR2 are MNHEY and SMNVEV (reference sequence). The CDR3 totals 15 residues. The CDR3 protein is CASSPPGQGIYGYTF. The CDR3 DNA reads TGTGCCAGCAGTCCCCCGGGACAGGGGATCTATGGCTACACCTTC.

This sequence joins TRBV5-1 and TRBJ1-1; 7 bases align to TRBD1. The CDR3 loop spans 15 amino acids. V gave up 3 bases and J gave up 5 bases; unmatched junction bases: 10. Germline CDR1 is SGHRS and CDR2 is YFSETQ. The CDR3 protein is CASSSRDRERTEAFF. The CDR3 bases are TGCGCCAGCAGCTCGAGAGACAGGGAGCGTACTGAAGCTTTCTTT.

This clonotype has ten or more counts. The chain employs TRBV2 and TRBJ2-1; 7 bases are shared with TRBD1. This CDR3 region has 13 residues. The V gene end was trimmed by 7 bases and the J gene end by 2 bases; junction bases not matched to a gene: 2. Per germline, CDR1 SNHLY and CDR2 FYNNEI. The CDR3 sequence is CASMQGAYNEQFF. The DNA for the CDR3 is TGTGCCAGCATGCAGGGGGCCTACAATGAGCAGTTCTTC.

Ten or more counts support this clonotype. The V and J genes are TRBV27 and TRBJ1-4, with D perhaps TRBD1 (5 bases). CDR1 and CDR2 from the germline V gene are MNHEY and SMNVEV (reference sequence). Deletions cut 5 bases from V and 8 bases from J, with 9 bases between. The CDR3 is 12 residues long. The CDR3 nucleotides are TGTGCCAGCAGTCACGGGGGGGAAAAACTGTTTTTT. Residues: CASSHGGEKLFF.

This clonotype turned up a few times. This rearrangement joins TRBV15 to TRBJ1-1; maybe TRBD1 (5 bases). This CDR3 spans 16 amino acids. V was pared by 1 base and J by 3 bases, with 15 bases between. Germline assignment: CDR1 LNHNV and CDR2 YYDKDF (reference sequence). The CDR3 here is CATSRVANTRDTEAFF. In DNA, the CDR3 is TGTGCCACCAGCAGAGTTGCGAACACCAGGGACACTGAAGCTTTCTTT.

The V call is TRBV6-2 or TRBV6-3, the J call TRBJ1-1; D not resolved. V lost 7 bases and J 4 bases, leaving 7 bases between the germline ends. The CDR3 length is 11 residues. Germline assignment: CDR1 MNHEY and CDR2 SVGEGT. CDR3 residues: CASNSATEAFF. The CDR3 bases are TGTGCCAGCAATTCCGCCACTGAAGCTTTCTTT.

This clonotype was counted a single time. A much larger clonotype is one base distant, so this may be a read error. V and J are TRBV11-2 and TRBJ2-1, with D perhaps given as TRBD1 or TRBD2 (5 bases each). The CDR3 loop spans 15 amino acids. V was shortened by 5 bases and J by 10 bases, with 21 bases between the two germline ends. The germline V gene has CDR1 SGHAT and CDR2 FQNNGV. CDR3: CASSQTFPGPYEQFF. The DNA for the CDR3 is TGTGCCAGCAGCCAGACATTTCCGGGGCCCTACGAGCAGTTCTTC.

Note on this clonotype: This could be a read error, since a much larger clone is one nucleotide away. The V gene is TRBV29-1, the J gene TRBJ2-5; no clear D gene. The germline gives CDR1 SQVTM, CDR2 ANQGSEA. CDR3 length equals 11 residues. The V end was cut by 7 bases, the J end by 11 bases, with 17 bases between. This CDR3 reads CSARRNNEQYF. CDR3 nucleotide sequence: TGCAGCGCGCGCAGAAACAATGAGCAGTACTTC.

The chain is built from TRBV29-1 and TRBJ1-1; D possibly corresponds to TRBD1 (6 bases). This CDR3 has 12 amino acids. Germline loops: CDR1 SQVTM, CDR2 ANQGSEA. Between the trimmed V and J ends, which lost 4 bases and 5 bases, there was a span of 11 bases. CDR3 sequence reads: CSVARQGTEAFF. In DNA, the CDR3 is TGCAGCGTTGCAAGGCAGGGGACTGAAGCTTTCTTT.

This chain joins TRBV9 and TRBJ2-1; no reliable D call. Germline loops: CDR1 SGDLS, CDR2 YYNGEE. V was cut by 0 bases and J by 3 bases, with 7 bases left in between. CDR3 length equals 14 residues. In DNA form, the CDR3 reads TGTGCCAGCAGCGTAGGGGGTTACTACAATGAGCAGTTCTTC. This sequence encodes CASSVGGYYNEQFF.

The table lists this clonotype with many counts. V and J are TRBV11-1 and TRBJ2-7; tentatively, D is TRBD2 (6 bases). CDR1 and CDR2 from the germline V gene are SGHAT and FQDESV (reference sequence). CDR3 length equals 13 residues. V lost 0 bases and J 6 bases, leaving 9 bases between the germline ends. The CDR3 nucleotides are TGTGCCAGCAGCTTAGCGCAGGGAGGCGAGCAGTACTTC. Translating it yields CASSLAQGGEQYF.

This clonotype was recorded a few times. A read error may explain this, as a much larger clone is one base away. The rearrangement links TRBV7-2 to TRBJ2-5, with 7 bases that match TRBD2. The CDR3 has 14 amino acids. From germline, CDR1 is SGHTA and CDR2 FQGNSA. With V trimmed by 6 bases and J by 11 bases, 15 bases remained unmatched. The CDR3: CASRSSGNNNEQYF. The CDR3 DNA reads TGTGCCAGCAGATCTAGCGGTAATAACAATGAGCAGTACTTC.

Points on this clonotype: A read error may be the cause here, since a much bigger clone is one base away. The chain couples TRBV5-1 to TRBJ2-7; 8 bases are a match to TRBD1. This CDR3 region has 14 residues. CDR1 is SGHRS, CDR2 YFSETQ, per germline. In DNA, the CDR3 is TGCGCCAGCAGCCAACAGGGGGTCTCCTACGAGCGGTACTTC. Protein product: CASSQQGVSYERYF.

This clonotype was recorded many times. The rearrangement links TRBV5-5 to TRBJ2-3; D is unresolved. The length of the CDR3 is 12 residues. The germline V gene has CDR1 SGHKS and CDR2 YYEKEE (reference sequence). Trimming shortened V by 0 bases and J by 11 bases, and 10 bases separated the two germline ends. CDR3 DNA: TGTGCCAGCAGCTTGGATAGGAAAGGGCAGTATTTT. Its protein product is CASSLDRKGQYF.

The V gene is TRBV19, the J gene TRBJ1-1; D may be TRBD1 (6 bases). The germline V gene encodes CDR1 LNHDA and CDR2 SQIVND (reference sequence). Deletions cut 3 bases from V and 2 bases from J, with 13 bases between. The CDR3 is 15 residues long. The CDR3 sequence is CASSMRRTVNTEAFF. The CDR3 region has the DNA TGTGCCAGTAGTATGCGGCGGACAGTTAACACTGAAGCTTTCTTT.

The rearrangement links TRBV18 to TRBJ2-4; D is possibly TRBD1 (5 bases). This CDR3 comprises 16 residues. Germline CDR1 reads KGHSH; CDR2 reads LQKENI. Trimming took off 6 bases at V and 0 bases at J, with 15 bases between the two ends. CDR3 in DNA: TGTGCCAGCTCCCCAACAGGCCAAATAGCCAAAAACATTCAGTACTTC. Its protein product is CASSPTGQIAKNIQYF.

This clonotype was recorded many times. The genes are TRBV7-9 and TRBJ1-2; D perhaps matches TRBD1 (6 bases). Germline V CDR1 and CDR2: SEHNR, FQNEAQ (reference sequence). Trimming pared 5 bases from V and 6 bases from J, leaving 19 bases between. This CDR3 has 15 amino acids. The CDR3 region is CASSAGTSSLHGYTF. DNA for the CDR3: TGTGCCAGCAGCGCCGGGACATCTAGTCTCCATGGCTACACCTTC.

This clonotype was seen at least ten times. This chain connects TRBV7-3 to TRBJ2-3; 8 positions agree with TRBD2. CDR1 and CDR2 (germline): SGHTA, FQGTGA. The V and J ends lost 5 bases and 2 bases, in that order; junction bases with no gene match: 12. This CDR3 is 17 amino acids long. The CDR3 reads CASSHISGGASTDTQYF. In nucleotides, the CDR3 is TGTGCCAGCAGCCACATCTCGGGGGGGGCTTCCACAGATACGCAGTATTTT. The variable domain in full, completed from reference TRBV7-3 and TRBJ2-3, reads GAGVSQTPSNKVTEKGKYVELRCDPISGHTALYWYRQSLGQGPEFLIYFQGTGAADDSGLPNDRFFAVRPEGSVSTLKIQRTERGDSAVYLCASSHISGGASTDTQYFGPGTRLTVL.

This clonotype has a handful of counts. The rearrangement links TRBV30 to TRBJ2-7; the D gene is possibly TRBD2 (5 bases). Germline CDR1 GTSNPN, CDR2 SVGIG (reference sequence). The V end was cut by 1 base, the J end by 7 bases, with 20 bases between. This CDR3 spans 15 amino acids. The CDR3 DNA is TGTGCCTGGAGTGGAGCCGGGCCCGGGGTGTGGGAGCAGTACTTC. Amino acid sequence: CAWSGAGPGVWEQYF.

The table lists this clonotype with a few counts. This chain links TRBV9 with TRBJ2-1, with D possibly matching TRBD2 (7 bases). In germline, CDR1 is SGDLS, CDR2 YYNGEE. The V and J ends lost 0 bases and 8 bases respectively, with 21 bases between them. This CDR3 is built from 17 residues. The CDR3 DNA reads TGTGCCAGCAGCGTAGGGGCGGGGGCCGCCGGGGCTTATGAGCAGTTCTTC. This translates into CASSVGAGAAGAYEQFF. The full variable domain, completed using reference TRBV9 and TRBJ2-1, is DSGVTQTPKHLITATGQRVTLRCSPRSGDLSVYWYQQSLDQGLQFLIQYYNGEERAKGNILERFSAQQFPDLHSELNLSSLELGDSALYFCASSVGAGAAGAYEQFFGPGTRLTVL.

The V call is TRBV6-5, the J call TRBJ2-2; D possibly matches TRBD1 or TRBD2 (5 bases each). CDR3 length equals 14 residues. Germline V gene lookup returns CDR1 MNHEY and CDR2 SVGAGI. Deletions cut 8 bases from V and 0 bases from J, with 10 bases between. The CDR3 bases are TGTGCCAGCTCCAAGGGACCGAACACCGGGGAGCTGTTTTTT. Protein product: CASSKGPNTGELFF.

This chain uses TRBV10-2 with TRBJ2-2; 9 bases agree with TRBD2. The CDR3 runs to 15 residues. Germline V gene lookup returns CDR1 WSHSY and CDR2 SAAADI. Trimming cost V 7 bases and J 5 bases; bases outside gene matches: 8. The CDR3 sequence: CASMVAGGPTGELFF. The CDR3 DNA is TGCGCCAGCATGGTGGCGGGGGGGCCTACCGGGGAGCTGTTTTTT.

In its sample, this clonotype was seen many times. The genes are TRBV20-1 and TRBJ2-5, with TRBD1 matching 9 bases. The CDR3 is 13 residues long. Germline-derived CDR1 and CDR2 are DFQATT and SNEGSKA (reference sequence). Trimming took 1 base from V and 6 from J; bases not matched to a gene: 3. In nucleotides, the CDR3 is TGCAGTGCTAGAGTGGACAGGGGTCAGACCCAGTACTTC. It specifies CSARVDRGQTQYF.